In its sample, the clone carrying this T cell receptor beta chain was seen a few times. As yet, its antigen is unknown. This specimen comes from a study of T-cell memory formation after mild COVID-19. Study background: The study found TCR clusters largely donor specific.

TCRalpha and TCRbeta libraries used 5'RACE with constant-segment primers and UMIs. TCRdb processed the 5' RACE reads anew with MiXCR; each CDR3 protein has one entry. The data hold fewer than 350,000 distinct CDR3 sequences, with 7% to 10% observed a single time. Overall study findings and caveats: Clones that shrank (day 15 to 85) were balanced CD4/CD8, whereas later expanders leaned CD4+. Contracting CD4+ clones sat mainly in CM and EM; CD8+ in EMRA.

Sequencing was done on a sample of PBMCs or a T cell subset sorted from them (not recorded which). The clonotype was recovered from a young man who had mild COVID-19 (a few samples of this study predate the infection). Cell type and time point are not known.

The CDR3 sequence: CASSQGGPQDSPLHF. Here the CDR3 DNA reads TGCGCCAGCAGCCAAGGGGGGCCACAAGATTCACCCCTCCACTTT. The chain is built from TRBV4-3 and TRBJ1-6, with TRBD1 as a possible D gene (6 bases). The CDR3 length is 15 residues. Trimming removed 1 base at V and 8 bases at J, with 12 bases between. Germline CDR1 is LGHNA and CDR2 is YSLEER.